A selection of T cell receptor beta chains follows, all from one sample in a study of blood T cell repertoires in COVID-19. Produced via immunoSEQ multiplex PCR; TCRdb's table is partial and in-frame only. The repertoire holds around 65,000 clones, 79% seen once, with over 20% in the top ten. The sample consisted of peripheral blood. These receptors originate from a woman older than 75 with active or convalescent COVID-19. Both conserved end residues are part of each CDR3. A D gene is named only where the DNA matches it firmly. The size of a clone is reported for some rows only, either as once, few or many, or as a class for expanded clones.

v_gene	abundance	j_gene	d_gene	CDR3aa	CDR3nt
TRBV19	NA	TRBJ1-5	TRBD1	CASSTNSGGTNQPQHF	TGTGCCAGTAGTACTAATTCAGGGGGAACCAATCAGCCCCAGCATTTT
TRBV5-6	once	TRBJ2-4	NA	CASSAVAEIAKNIQYF	TGTGCCAGCAGCGCGGTAGCGGAAATAGCCAAAAACATTCAGTACTTC
TRBV18	once	TRBJ1-1	TRBD1	CASSPRDREAFF	TGTGCCAGCTCACCAAGGGACAGGGAAGCTTTCTTT
TRBV19	NA	TRBJ1-1	TRBD1	CASTQGAISTEAFF	TGTGCCAGTACTCAGGGGGCGATCAGCACTGAAGCTTTCTTT
TRBV7-8	NA	TRBJ1-2	TRBD1	CASSSGTGGSRAGYTF	TGTGCCAGCAGCTCCGGGACAGGGGGGAGTAGAGCAGGCTACACCTTC
TRBV7-6	few	TRBJ2-7	NA	CASSLNEFYEQYF	TGTGCCAGCAGCCTCAACGAGTTCTACGAGCAGTACTTC
TRBV7-8	NA	TRBJ2-2	TRBD2	CASSRGGFELFF	TGTGCCAGCAGCCGGGGGGGATTTGAGCTGTTTTTT
TRBV5-1	few	TRBJ1-5	TRBD1	CASSPGDREGNQPQHF	TGCGCCAGCAGCCCCGGGGACAGGGAAGGCAATCAGCCCCAGCATTTT
TRBV3-1/TRBV3-2	NA	TRBJ1-5	NA	CASSQGRYSNQPQHF	TGTGCCAGCAGCCAAGGGAGATATAGCAATCAGCCCCAGCATTTT
TRBV19	NA	TRBJ2-1	NA	CASMRSGRDRRYYNEQFF	TGTGCCAGTATGAGGTCGGGGCGCGACAGGCGTTACTACAATGAGCAGTTCTTC
TRBV19	NA	TRBJ1-5	NA	CASTGSNQPQHF	TGTGCCAGTACGGGAAGCAATCAGCCCCAGCATTTT
TRBV19	NA	TRBJ1-2	NA	CASSITDYGYTF	TGTGCCAGTAGTATAACAGATTATGGCTACACCTTC
TRBV15	NA	TRBJ1-1	NA	CATSTLGLSEAFF	TGTGCCACCAGCACTCTGGGGCTCTCTGAAGCTTTCTTT
TRBV6-1	NA	TRBJ1-2	NA	CASSEAWGGYGYTF	TGTGCCAGCAGTGAAGCGTGGGGGGGGTATGGCTACACCTTC
TRBV21-1	NA	TRBJ1-1	NA	CASSKAVGLRPPQNTEAFF	TGTGCCAGCAGCAAAGCGGTGGGCCTTAGACCTCCACAGAACACTGAAGCTTTCTTT
TRBV27	NA	TRBJ2-3	TRBD2	CASSQIGLAGGQDTQYF	TGTGCCAGCAGTCAGATAGGACTAGCGGGGGGGCAAGATACGCAGTATTTT
TRBV20-1	NA	TRBJ1-2	NA	CSASVGQGVLDGYTF	TGCAGTGCTAGTGTGGGGCAAGGAGTTTTGGATGGCTACACCTTC
TRBV5-1	NA	TRBJ1-1	TRBD1	CASSSTGAVTEAFF	TGCGCCAGCAGCAGCACAGGGGCGGTCACTGAAGCTTTCTTT
TRBV7-2	NA	TRBJ1-6	NA	CASSLVWSSYNSPLHF	TGTGCCAGCAGCTTAGTATGGAGCTCCTATAATTCACCCCTCCACTTT
TRBV9	few	TRBJ1-3	NA	CASSAGTLGNTIYF	TGTGCCAGCAGCGCCGGGACACTCGGAAACACCATATATTTT
TRBV6-2/TRBV6-3	NA	TRBJ1-5	TRBD1	CASSLGQGLQPQHF	TGTGCCAGCAGTTTAGGACAGGGTTTGCAGCCCCAGCATTTT
TRBV5-5	NA	TRBJ1-2	NA	CASSSDVRGGYTF	TGTGCCAGCAGCTCGGACGTGCGGGGTGGCTACACCTTC
TRBV4-2	NA	TRBJ1-3	TRBD1	CASSQVRQGVSGNTIYF	TGTGCCAGCAGCCAAGTTCGACAGGGGGTCTCTGGAAACACCATATATTTT
TRBV5-1	NA	TRBJ1-1	NA	CASSLGPSGGTEAFF	TGCGCCAGCAGCTTGGGGCCCTCCGGAGGAACTGAAGCTTTCTTT
TRBV30	NA	TRBJ1-2	NA	CAWLTVNYGYTF	TGTGCCTGGTTGACAGTGAACTATGGCTACACCTTC
TRBV7-6	many	TRBJ2-1	NA	CASSGGRYNEQFF	TGTGCCAGCAGCGGAGGAAGGTACAATGAGCAGTTCTTC
TRBV5-8	NA	TRBJ1-2	NA	CASSPGIYGYTF	TGTGCCAGCAGCCCCGGGATCTATGGCTACACCTTC
TRBV2	NA	TRBJ2-5	TRBD2	CASKGTSGYQETQYF	TGTGCCAGCAAGGGGACTAGCGGGTACCAAGAGACCCAGTACTTC
TRBV19	NA	TRBJ1-2	TRBD1	CASRSKTGTGRGYTF	TGTGCCAGTAGGTCGAAGACCGGGACAGGGCGGGGCTACACCTTC
TRBV6-5	NA	TRBJ2-7	TRBD1	CASRGPQGAVPEQYF	TGTGCCAGCAGGGGCCCGCAGGGGGCTGTTCCCGAGCAGTACTTC
TRBV11-2	NA	TRBJ2-3	NA	CASSLDRQVSTDTQYF	TGTGCCAGCAGCTTAGACAGACAGGTTAGCACAGATACGCAGTATTTT
TRBV7-8	NA	TRBJ1-3	TRBD1	CASSSTRQGLPDTIYF	TGTGCCAGCAGCTCGACTAGACAGGGGCTACCCGACACCATATATTTT
TRBV9	once	TRBJ2-7	TRBD2	CASSVDSSAGDYEQYF	TGTGCCAGCAGCGTAGATTCCTCAGCGGGGGACTACGAGCAGTACTTC
TRBV5-1	NA	TRBJ2-3	TRBD1	CASRRDSASTDTQYF	TGCGCCAGCAGACGGGACAGTGCTAGCACAGATACGCAGTATTTT
TRBV18	NA	TRBJ1-3	NA	CASSPNPGSGNTIYF	TGTGCCAGCTCACCGAATCCGGGCTCTGGAAACACCATATATTTT
TRBV7-6	once	TRBJ1-2	TRBD1	CASSLTPGQGNGYTF	TGTGCCAGCAGCTTGACTCCGGGACAGGGAAATGGCTACACCTTC